The 2 T cell receptor beta chains below were found in one sample sequenced in a study of CD8+CD57+ T cells in acquired aplastic anemia. CDR3 and TCR beta VDJ profiling relied on genomic DNA as the template. From the reads, TCRdb called clonotypes with MiXCR, one entry per CDR3 protein. The sample contains fewer than 250,000 distinct CDR3 sequences, roughly half of which appear only once. Sequencing input: sorted CD4+, CD8+, or CD8+CD57+ T cells (not recorded which) from PBMCs. The receptors were gathered from a human donor in good health, serving as a control.

This clonotype was seen just once. At one boundary the junction diverges from the germline segment, which might be a read error. The rearrangement joins TRBV10-3 to TRBJ1-6; D might be TRBD1 (6 bases). This CDR3 has 12 residues. Germline CDR1 and CDR2: ENHRY and SYGVKD. CDR3 amino acids: CAIGGQNLPLHF. The CDR3 bases are TGTGCCATCGGGGGCCAGAATTTACCCCTCCACTTT.

The chain employs TRBV19 and TRBJ1-2, with a weak D call TRBD1 (6 bases). The CDR3 totals 13 residues. Per germline, CDR1 LNHDA and CDR2 SQIVND (reference sequence). The V and J ends lost 7 bases and 2 bases respectively, with 11 bases between them. For the CDR3, the DNA is TGTGCCAGTACCCTAGGGGGGAACTATGGCTACACCTTC. It encodes CASTLGGNYGYTF.